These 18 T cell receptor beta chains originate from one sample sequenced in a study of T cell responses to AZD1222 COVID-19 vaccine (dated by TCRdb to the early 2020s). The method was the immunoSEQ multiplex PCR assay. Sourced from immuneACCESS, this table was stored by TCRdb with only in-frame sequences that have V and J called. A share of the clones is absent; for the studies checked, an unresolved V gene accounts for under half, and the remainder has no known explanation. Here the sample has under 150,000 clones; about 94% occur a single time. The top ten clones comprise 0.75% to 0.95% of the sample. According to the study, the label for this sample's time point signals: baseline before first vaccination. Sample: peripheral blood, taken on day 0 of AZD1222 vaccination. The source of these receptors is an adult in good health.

Here the CDR3 reads CASSVAISNEQFF. As DNA, the CDR3 is TGTGCCAGCAGCGTGGCTATCTCCAATGAGCAGTTCTTC. This chain joins TRBV9 and TRBJ2-1, with D hard to call. The CDR3 has 13 residues. V shed 2 bases and J shed 6 bases, with 9 bases lying between them. Germline V gene data show CDR1 as SGDLS and CDR2 as YYNGEE.

CDR3 sequence: CASSAWGGDEKLFF. The CDR3 nucleotides read TGTGCCAGCAGCGCATGGGGAGGGGATGAAAAACTGTTTTTT. The chain employs TRBV9 and TRBJ1-4; TRBD1 is a possible D gene (5 bases). CDR1 SGDLS and CDR2 YYNGEE come from the germline V gene. The CDR3 is 14 amino acids. The V gene lost 3 bases and the J gene lost 6 bases, with 12 bases spanning the gap. Based on the CDR3 plus reference TRBV9 and TRBJ1-4, the full variable domain is DSGVTQTPKHLITATGQRVTLRCSPRSGDLSVYWYQQSLDQGLQFLIQYYNGEERAKGNILERFSAQQFPDLHSELNLSSLELGDSALYFCASSAWGGDEKLFFGSGTQLSVL.

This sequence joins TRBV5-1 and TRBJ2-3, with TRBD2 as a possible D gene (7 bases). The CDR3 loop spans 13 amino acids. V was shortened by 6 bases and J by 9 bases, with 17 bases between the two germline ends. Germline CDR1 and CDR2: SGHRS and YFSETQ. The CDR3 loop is CASKVGGAATQYF. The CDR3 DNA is TGCGCCAGCAAGGTAGGGGGGGCAGCAACGCAGTATTTT.

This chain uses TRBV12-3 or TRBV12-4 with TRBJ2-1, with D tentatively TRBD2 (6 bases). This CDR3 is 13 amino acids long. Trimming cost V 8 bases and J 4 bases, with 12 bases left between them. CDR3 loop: CASAPGGYNEQFF. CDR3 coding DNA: TGTGCCAGCGCCCCTGGAGGGTACAATGAGCAGTTCTTC.

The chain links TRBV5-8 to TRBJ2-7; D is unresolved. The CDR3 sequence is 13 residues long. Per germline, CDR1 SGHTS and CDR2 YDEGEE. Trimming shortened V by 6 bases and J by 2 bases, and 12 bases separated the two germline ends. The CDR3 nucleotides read TGTGCCAGCACCCCTAATGGTGCCTACGAGCAGTACTTC. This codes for CASTPNGAYEQYF.

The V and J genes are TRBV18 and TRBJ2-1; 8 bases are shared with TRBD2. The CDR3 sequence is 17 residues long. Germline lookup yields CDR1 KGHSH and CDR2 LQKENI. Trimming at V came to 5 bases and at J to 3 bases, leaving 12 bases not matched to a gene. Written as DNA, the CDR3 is TGTGCCAGCTCAGCCTCCCCCCCTAGCGGGTACTACAATGAGCAGTTCTTC. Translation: CASSASPPSGYYNEQFF.

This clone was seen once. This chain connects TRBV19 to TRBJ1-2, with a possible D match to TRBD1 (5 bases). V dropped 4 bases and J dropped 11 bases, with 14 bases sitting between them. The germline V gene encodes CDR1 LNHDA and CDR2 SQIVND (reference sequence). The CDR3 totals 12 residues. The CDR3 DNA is TGTGCCAGTAGTAGTCCGGCAGGGCGATACACCTTC. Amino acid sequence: CASSSPAGRYTF.

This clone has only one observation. The CDR3 is CASSERGRAGNQPQHF. The DNA for the CDR3 is TGTGCCAGCAGTGAACGCGGCAGGGCAGGCAATCAGCCCCAGCATTTT. The J gene is TRBJ1-5, the V gene TRBV6-1; the D gene is possibly TRBD1 (5 bases). The CDR3 spans 16 residues. V was clipped by 2 bases and J by 2 bases, with 13 bases between them. Germline V lookup: CDR1 MNHNS, CDR2 SASEGT.

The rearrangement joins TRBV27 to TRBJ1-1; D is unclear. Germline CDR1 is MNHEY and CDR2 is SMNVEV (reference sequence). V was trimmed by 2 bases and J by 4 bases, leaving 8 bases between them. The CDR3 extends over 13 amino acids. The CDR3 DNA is TGTGCCAGCAGTTTAAGGAGAGGCACTGAAGCTTTCTTT. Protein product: CASSLRRGTEAFF.

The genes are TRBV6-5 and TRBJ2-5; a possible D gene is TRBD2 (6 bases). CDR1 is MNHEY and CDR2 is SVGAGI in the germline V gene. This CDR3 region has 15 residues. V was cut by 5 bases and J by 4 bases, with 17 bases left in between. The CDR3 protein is CASSTVARLGETQYF. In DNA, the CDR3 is TGTGCCAGCAGTACTGTGGCCCGACTAGGAGAGACCCAGTACTTC.

CDR3 amino acids: CASLKKGVDVLTF. CDR3 DNA: TGTGCCAGCCTAAAAAAAGGGGTCGACGTCCTGACTTTC. The chain couples TRBV6-5 to TRBJ2-6; possible D gene TRBD1, 5 bases. CDR3 length: 13 residues. V gave up 8 bases and J gave up 11 bases, with 16 bases separating them. Germline CDR1 MNHEY, CDR2 SVGAGI.

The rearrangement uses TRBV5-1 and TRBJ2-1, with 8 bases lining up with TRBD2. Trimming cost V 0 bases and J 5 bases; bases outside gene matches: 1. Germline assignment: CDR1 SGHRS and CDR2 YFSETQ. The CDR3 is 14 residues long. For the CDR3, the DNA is TGCGCCAGCAGCTTGGGTAGCGGGAACAATGAGCAGTTCTTC. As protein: CASSLGSGNNEQFF.

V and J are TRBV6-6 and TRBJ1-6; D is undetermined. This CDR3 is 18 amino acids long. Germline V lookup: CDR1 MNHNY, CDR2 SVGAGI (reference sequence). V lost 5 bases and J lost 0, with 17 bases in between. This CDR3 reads CASSPGIIVSSYNSPLHF. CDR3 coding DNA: TGTGCCAGCAGTCCGGGAATCATAGTAAGCTCCTATAATTCACCCCTCCACTTT.

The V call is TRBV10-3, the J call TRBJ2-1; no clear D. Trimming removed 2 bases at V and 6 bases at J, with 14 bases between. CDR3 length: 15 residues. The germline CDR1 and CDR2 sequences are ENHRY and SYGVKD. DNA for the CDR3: TGTGCCATCAGTGAGCCGGGTGAAGGTTTCAATGAGCAGTTCTTC. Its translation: CAISEPGEGFNEQFF.

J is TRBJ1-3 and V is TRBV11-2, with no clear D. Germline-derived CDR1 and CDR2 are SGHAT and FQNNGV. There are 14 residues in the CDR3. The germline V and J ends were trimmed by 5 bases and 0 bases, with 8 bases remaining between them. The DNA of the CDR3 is TGTGCCAGCAGCCCCGGGGACTCTGGAAACACCATATATTTT. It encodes CASSPGDSGNTIYF. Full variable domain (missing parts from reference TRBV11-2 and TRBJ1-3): EAGVAQSPRYKIIEKRQSVAFWCNPISGHATLYWYQQILGQGPKLLIQFQNNGVVDDSQLPKDRFSAERLKGVDSTLKIQPAKLEDSAVYLCASSPGDSGNTIYFGEGSWLTVV.

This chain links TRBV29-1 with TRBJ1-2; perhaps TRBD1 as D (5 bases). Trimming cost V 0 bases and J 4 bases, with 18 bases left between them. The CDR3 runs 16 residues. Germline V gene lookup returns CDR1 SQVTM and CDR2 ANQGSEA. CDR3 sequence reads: CSVEDFLAGRIYGYTF. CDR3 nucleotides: TGCAGCGTTGAAGATTTTTTGGCAGGGCGAATCTATGGCTACACCTTC.

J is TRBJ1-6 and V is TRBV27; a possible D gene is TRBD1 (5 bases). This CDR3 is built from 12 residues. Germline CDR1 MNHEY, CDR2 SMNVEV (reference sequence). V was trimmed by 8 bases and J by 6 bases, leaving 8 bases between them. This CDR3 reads CASRQTNSPLHF. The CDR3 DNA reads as TGTGCCAGCCGACAGACTAATTCACCCCTCCACTTT.

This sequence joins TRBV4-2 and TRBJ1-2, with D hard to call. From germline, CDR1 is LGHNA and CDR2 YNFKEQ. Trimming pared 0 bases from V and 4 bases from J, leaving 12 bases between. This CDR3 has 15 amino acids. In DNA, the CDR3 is TGTGCCAGCAGCCAAGATTCCGAAGGCTTCTATGGCTACACCTTC. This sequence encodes CASSQDSEGFYGYTF.